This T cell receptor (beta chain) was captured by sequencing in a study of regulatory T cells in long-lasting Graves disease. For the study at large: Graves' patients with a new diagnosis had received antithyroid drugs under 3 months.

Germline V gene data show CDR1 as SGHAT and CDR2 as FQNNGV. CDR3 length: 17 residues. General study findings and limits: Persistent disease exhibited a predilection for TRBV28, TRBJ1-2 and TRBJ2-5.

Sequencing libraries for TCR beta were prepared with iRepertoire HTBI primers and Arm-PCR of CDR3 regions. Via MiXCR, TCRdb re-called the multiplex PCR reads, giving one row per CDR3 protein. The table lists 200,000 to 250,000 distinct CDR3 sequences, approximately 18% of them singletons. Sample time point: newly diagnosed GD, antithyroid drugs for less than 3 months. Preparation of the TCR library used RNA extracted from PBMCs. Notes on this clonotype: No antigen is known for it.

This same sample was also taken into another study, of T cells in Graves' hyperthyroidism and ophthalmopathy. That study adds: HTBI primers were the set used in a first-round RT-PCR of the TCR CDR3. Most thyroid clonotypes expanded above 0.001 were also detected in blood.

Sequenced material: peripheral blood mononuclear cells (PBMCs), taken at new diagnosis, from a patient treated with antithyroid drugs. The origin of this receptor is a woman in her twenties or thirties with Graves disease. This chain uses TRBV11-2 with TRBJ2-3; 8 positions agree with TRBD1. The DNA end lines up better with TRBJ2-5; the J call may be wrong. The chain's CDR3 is CASSLMLLDRGPETQYF. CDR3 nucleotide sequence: TGTGCCAGCAGCTTAATGCTGCTCGACAGGGGCCCTGAGACCCAGTACTTC.